A selection of T cell receptor beta chains follows, all from one sample in a study of memory CD4+ T cells and cytomegalovirus serostatus. The assay was immunoSEQ multiplex PCR, and TCRdb's table has in-frame clones only and misses some. The top ten clones hold 0.8% to 1.2% of a sample with approximately 60,000 clones, roughly three quarters of them seen once. The specimen sequenced was memory CD4+ T cells from blood. The receptors here all came from an adult in good health and CMV-seronegative. Each CDR3 is given with its conserved first and last residue. D genes are given only for firm matches. A row's size may be missing; if present it is once, few, many or a size class.

TRBV6-1	TRBJ2-5	-	TRBD2	TGTGCCAGCAGTGAACTAGCGGGAGGGCAAGAGACCCAGTACTTC	CASSELAGGQETQYF
TRBV4-3	TRBJ2-2	-	-	TGCGCCAGCAGCCAAGTACGCACCGGGGAGCTGTTTTTT	CASSQVRTGELFF
TRBV19	TRBJ1-1	-	TRBD1	TGTGCCAGTAGTATAGGGGACAGAGTCACTGAAGCTTTCTTT	CASSIGDRVTEAFF
TRBV4-2	TRBJ2-7	-	TRBD2	TGTGCCAGCAGCGGAACTAGCGGGAGGGTGTCCTACGAGCAGTACTTC	CASSGTSGRVSYEQYF
TRBV7-8	TRBJ1-2	-	-	TGTGCCAGCAGCCCACCCTTTAATGTTAGCTACACCTTC	CASSPPFNVSYTF
TRBV30	TRBJ1-6	-	-	TGTGCCTGGAGTGCGACTCAATTTAGCTCCTATAGTTCACCCCTCCACTTT	CAWSATQFSSYSSPLHF
TRBV7-8	TRBJ2-1	-	-	TGTGCCAGCAGCTTGCGTGACAGCCAAAACAATGAGCAGTTCTTC	CASSLRDSQNNEQFF
TRBV7-8	TRBJ2-7	-	TRBD2	TGTGCCAGCAGCCCTTCCCCGGGACTAGTATACGAGCAGTACTTC	CASSPSPGLVYEQYF
TRBV5-1	TRBJ2-7	-	TRBD1	TGCGCCAGCAGCTCGGGACAGGGGAAATACGAGCAGTACTTC	CASSSGQGKYEQYF
TRBV5-1	TRBJ2-1	-	TRBD1	TGCGCCAGCAGCACGACAGGGACCAATGAGCAGTTCTTC	CASSTTGTNEQFF
TRBV25-1	TRBJ1-1	-	-	TGTGCCAGCAGTCAAAGGAACACTGAAGCTTTCTTT	CASSQRNTEAFF
TRBV25-1	TRBJ2-3	-	-	TGTGCCAGCAGCAGGGGGGGGGACACAGATACGCAGTATTTT	CASSRGGDTDTQYF
TRBV21-1	TRBJ2-1	-	-	TGTGCCACGGAGTGGGATAAATCTTCCTACAATGAGCAGTTCTTC	CATEWDKSSYNEQFF
TRBV27	TRBJ1-4	-	-	TGTGCCAGCAGTGCCCTGGGGGGAGACGAAAAACTGTTTTTT	CASSALGGDEKLFF
TRBV30	TRBJ2-2	-	TRBD1	TGTGCCTGGAAAAGGGGGCCGGACACCGGGGAGCTGTTTTTT	CAWKRGPDTGELFF
TRBV6-6	TRBJ1-5	-	-	TGTGCCAGCAGTTACTCAACCAGCATCAATCAGCCCCAGCATTTT	CASSYSTSINQPQHF
TRBV5-1	TRBJ1-4	-	-	TGCGCCAGCAGCCAAATAATCGGACTGGATGAAAAACTGTTTTTT	CASSQIIGLDEKLFF
TRBV25-1	TRBJ2-7	-	-	TGTGCCAGCAGTGTCCAACTAGATACAGACGAGCAGTACTTC	CASSVQLDTDEQYF
TRBV7-7	TRBJ1-4	-	-	TGTGCCAGATTAGGGGGAAATGAAAAACTGTTTTTT	CARLGGNEKLFF
TRBV9	TRBJ2-3	-	TRBD1	TGTGCCAGCAGCGGAGGACAGGGACGCACAGATACGCAGTATTTT	CASSGGQGRTDTQYF
TRBV9	TRBJ2-5	-	TRBD2	TGTGCCAGCAGCGCCCGACTAGCGGGAGAGACCCAGTACTTC	CASSARLAGETQYF
TRBV5-5	TRBJ1-1	-	-	TGTGCCAGCAGCTTGAGCGGGGGAGGGGTGAGCACTGAAGCTTTCTTT	CASSLSGGGVSTEAFF
TRBV25-1	TRBJ2-5	-	-	TGTGCCAGCAGTGAACCCACAGGGTACCAAGAGACCCAGTACTTC	CASSEPTGYQETQYF
TRBV5-1	TRBJ1-6	-	-	TGCGCCAGCAGGGATACGAATTCACCCCTCCACTTT	CASRDTNSPLHF
TRBV18	TRBJ2-1	-	-	TGTGCCAGCTCACCACCGGACACACCATACAATGAGCAGTTCTTC	CASSPPDTPYNEQFF
TRBV6-6	TRBJ2-7	-	TRBD1	TGTGCCAGCAGCCAAGTACAGGGGTTCTTCGACGAGCAGTACTTC	CASSQVQGFFDEQYF
TRBV4-3	TRBJ2-1	-	TRBD2	TGCGCCAGCAGCCTCCGTTGGGAGGGATCTGTAAAGAATGAGCAGTTCTTC	CASSLRWEGSVKNEQFF
TRBV27	TRBJ2-7	once	-	TGTGCCAGCAGTTCGGGGAGGTACGGTACAGAGCAGTACTTC	CASSSGRYGTEQYF
TRBV19	TRBJ1-2	-	TRBD1	TGTGCCAGCCGGACAGGGGGTCCAGCTAACTATGGCTACACCTTC	CASRTGGPANYGYTF